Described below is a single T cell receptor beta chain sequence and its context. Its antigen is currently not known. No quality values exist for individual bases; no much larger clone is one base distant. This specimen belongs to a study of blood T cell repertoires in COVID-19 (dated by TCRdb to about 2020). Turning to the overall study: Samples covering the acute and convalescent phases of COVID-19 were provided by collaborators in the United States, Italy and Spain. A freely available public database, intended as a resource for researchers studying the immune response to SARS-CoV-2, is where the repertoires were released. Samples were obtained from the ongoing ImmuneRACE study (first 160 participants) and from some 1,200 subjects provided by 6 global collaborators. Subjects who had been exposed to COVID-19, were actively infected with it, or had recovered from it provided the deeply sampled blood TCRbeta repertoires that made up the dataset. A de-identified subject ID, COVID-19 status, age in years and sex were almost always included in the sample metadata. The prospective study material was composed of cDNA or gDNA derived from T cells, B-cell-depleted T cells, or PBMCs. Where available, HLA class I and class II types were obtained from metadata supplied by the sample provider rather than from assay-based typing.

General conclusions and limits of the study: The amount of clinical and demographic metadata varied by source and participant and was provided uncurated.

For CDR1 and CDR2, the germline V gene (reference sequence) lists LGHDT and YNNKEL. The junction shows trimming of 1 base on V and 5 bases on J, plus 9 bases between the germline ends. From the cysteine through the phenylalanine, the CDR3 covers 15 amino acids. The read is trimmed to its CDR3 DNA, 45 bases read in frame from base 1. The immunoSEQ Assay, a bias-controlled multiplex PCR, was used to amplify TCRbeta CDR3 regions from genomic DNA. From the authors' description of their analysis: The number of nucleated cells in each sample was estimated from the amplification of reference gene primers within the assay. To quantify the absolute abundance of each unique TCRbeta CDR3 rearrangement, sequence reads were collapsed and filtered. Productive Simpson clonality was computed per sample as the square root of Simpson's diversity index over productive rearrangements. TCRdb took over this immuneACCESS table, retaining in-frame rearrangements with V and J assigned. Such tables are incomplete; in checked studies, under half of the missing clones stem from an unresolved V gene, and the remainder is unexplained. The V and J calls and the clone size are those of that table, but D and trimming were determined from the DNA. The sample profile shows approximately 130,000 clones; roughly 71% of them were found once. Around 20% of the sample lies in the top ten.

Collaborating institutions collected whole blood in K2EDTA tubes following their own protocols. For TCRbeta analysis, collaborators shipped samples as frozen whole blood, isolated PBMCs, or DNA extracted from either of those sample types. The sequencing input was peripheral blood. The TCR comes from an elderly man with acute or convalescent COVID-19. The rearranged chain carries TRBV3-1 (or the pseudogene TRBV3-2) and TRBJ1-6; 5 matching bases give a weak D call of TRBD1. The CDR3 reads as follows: CASSQGGRDNSPLHF. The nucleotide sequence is TGTGCCAGCAGCCAAGGGGGCAGGGATAATTCACCCCTCCACTTT.